This is a list of T cell receptor beta chains from one sample in a study of blood T cells in healthy people across ages. From the 5' RACE reads, TCRdb called clonotypes with MiXCR, one entry per CDR3 protein. Of over 1,500,000 distinct CDR3 sequences in the sample, about 39% are singletons; the top ten hold roughly 24%. Sequencing was done on a sample of blood. The receptors derive from a human donor in good health. The CDR3 runs from the conserved cysteine through the conserved F or W. D genes are given only for firm matches. Clone size appears in some rows only: once, few, many, or a class for an expanded clone.

abundance,d_gene,j_gene,v_gene,CDR3aa,CDR3nt
-,-,TRBJ2-5,TRBV18,CASSPNREIQETQYF,TGTGCCAGCTCACCTAACCGGGAGATACAAGAGACCCAGTACTTC
-,-,TRBJ1-1,TRBV7-9,CASSPFGIEAFF,TGTGCCAGCAGCCCTTTTGGGATTGAAGCTTTCTTT
-,-,TRBJ1-6,TRBV3-1,CASSDAGINSPLHF,TGTGCCAGCAGCGACGCTGGTATTAATTCACCCCTCCACTTT
few,TRBD1,TRBJ2-7,TRBV2,CASRRQGIYEQYF,TGTGCCAGCAGACGACAGGGTATCTACGAGCAGTACTTC
-,-,TRBJ1-1,TRBV4-2,CASSHSPQGNTEAFF,TGTGCCAGCAGCCATTCACCTCAGGGGAACACTGAAGCTTTCTTT
-,TRBD1,TRBJ2-1,TRBV29-1,CSVGTGGETQFF,TGCAGCGTAGGGACAGGGGGAGAGACCCAGTTCTTC
-,-,TRBJ2-3,TRBV7-9,CASSLPPVNTQYF,TGTGCCAGCAGCTTACCACCAGTGAATACGCAGTATTTT
-,TRBD2,TRBJ2-1,TRBV10-2,CASSESAAGGDKQFF,TGCGCCAGCAGTGAGTCGGCAGCGGGGGGCGATAAGCAGTTCTTC
few,TRBD2,TRBJ2-7,TRBV7-8,CASSLWLAGGTYEQYF,TGTGCCAGCAGCTTATGGCTAGCGGGGGGGACCTACGAGCAGTACTTC
few,-,TRBJ2-6,TRBV6-5,CASMDIGANVLTF,TGTGCCAGCATGGATATTGGGGCCAACGTCCTGACTTTC
-,-,TRBJ1-2,TRBV29-1,CSSWRGGYGYTF,TGCAGCTCCTGGAGGGGTGGCTATGGCTACACCTTC
-,-,TRBJ2-1,TRBV5-6,CASQGLRSGEQFF,TGTGCCAGCCAAGGGTTACGGAGCGGTGAGCAGTTCTTC
-,-,TRBJ2-1,TRBV3-1,CASSQEGMAHNEQFF,TGTGCCAGCAGCCAAGAAGGTATGGCCCACAATGAGCAGTTCTTC
-,-,TRBJ1-2,TRBV29-1,CSVVPGTGLLYTF,TGCAGCGTTGTGCCCGGGACGGGATTGCTATACACCTTC
-,-,TRBJ1-2,TRBV28,CASSPHGGGYTF,TGTGCCAGCAGTCCACATGGGGGTGGCTACACCTTC
many,TRBD1,TRBJ2-7,TRBV12-3/TRBV12-4,CASSLAGTGASEQYF,TGTGCCAGCAGTTTGGCCGGGACAGGGGCCTCCGAGCAGTACTTC
-,-,TRBJ2-1,TRBV5-5,CASSLQGKGPNNEQFF,TGTGCCAGCAGCTTACAGGGAAAGGGGCCGAACAATGAGCAGTTCTTC
few,-,TRBJ1-2,TRBV7-9,CASSLFELNGYTF,TGTGCCAGCAGCTTATTCGAATTGAATGGCTACACCTTC
-,-,TRBJ1-5,TRBV20-1,CSASFDGGQPQHF,TGCAGTGCTAGTTTTGACGGTGGCCAGCCCCAGCATTTT
-,-,TRBJ2-1,TRBV7-6,CAGSDMTRSSYNEQFF,TGTGCCGGCAGCGACATGACTAGGTCCTCCTACAATGAGCAGTTCTTC
-,TRBD2,TRBJ2-7,TRBV7-9,CASSPGEGGYPYEQYF,TGTGCCAGCAGCCCGGGGGAGGGCGGTTACCCCTACGAGCAGTACTTC
few,-,TRBJ2-1,TRBV11-2,CASSLIWHEQFF,TGTGCCAGCAGCTTAATATGGCATGAGCAGTTCTTC
-,-,TRBJ1-5,TRBV5-1,CASSLSQGPYSNQPQHF,TGCGCCAGCAGCTTGTCCCAGGGGCCGTATAGCAATCAGCCCCAGCATTTT
-,TRBD1,TRBJ2-6,TRBV7-6,CASSHHRGRNPSGANVLTF,TGTGCCAGCAGCCATCACAGGGGGCGCAATCCATCTGGGGCCAACGTCCTGACTTTC
few,-,TRBJ1-2,TRBV29-1,CSVEDSAGASYGYTF,TGCAGCGTTGAAGATTCGGCAGGGGCCTCCTATGGCTACACCTTC
-,-,TRBJ2-2,TRBV7-3,CASSLNPGVTGELFF,TGTGCCAGCAGCTTAAACCCAGGGGTTACCGGGGAGCTGTTTTTT
-,-,TRBJ1-4,TRBV4-3,CASSQDLAGKKLFF,TGCGCCAGCAGCCAAGATTTGGCAGGGAAAAAACTGTTTTTT
few,TRBD1,TRBJ1-1,TRBV6-5,CASSYRIQGVGNTEAFF,TGTGCCAGCAGTTACCGTATTCAGGGGGTCGGTAACACTGAAGCTTTCTTT
-,-,TRBJ1-2,TRBV9,CASSVAATENGYTF,TGTGCCAGCAGCGTAGCCGCCACAGAGAACGGCTACACCTTC
-,TRBD1,TRBJ1-5,TRBV6-6,CASSGQGFQPQHF,TGTGCCAGCAGTGGACAGGGTTTTCAGCCTCAGCATTTT
-,TRBD2,TRBJ2-3,TRBV12-3/TRBV12-4,CASSPTGTSGTTDTQYF,TGTGCCAGCAGTCCCACCGGGACTAGCGGGACCACAGATACGCAGTATTTT
-,TRBD2,TRBJ2-3,TRBV29-1,CSVRTSGRAVADTQYF,TGCAGCGTGAGGACTAGCGGGAGGGCCGTAGCAGATACGCAGTATTTT
once,TRBD2,TRBJ2-5,TRBV2,CASSGSGGRLSYKQYF,TGTGCCAGCAGCGGTAGCGGGGGGCGACTTTCCTACAAGCAGTACTTC
few,-,TRBJ2-3,TRBV6-6,CASSYRTTDTQYF,TGTGCCAGCAGTTACCGGACTACAGATACGCAGTATTTT
few,-,TRBJ2-7,TRBV7-2,CASSLGSFGQYF,TGTGCCAGCAGCCTCGGATCCTTCGGGCAGTATTTC
few,-,TRBJ1-2,TRBV12-3/TRBV12-4,CASSKTGHSYTF,TGTGCCAGCAGTAAGACAGGTCATAGCTACACCTTC
-,TRBD1,TRBJ1-2,TRBV5-1,CASSWDEGTVYGYTF,TGCGCCAGCAGCTGGGACGAAGGGACAGTTTATGGCTACACCTTC
-,TRBD1,TRBJ1-2,TRBV6-1,CASTKRWDRGGINYGYTF,TGTGCCAGCACCAAGAGATGGGACAGGGGGGGTATCAACTATGGCTACACCTTC